This section outlines one T cell receptor beta chain sequence together with its context. Its antigen is unknown. Per-nucleotide qualities are absent, and no much larger clonotype sits a single base away. Before undergoing thyroid surgery, none of the patients had been given any kind of treatment. Using T-cell receptor beta sequencing, the researchers looked back retrospectively at clinical samples from patients, gathered between the early 2010s and the late 2010s. The germline V gene encodes CDR1 DFQATT and CDR2 SNEGSKA (reference sequence). V lost 1 base and J lost 8 bases; the stretch between them is 14 bases long. The cysteine opens and the phenylalanine closes a CDR3 of 13 amino acids. The read is trimmed to its CDR3 DNA, 39 bases read in frame from base 1. This entry is derived from a study of metastatic and nonmetastatic thyroid tumors (dated by TCRdb to 2019 to 2021). Regarding the research as a whole: The researchers compared repertoires between peripheral blood samples and tumor or nodule tissue samples from patients with malignant or benign thyroid disease.

The library was built by means of PCR. TCRdb lists the instrument as Illumina HiSeq 4000. High-throughput sequencing was used to profile the TCR beta-chain CDR3 region of each patient. The study's own analysis went as follows. The researchers built a classifier to tell apart papillary thyroid cancer patients with distant metastasis, based on CDR3 differences among clinicopathological groups. The Shannon index was used to assess repertoire diversity, and the Morisita-Horn index was used to assess tumor-blood repertoire similarity. TCRdb handled the public reads itself, with Q25 trimming in fastp and clone calling in MiXCR, and kept productive beta chains. None of the V and J calls come from the authors' own analysis; TCRdb made them. In all, the sample holds around 6,100 clones, and about 31% of those were seen once. 47% of the sample rests with the top ten. What the study reported, not specific to this receptor: In both blood and tumor samples, TCR beta diversity was reported to be significantly higher in malignant tumors than in benign nodules.

The sequenced sample was adjacent normal tissue. The sequence was obtained from a female donor with papillary thyroid cancer or a benign thyroid nodule (not recorded which). Some clones in this sample may be carry-over from other donors' samples. The sequence joins TRBV20-1 to TRBJ1-2; D gene: possibly TRBD1, on 6 matching bases. CDR3 region: CSARVTGQKGYTF. The nucleotide sequence reads TGCAGTGCTAGAGTGACAGGCCAGAAAGGCTACACCTTC.